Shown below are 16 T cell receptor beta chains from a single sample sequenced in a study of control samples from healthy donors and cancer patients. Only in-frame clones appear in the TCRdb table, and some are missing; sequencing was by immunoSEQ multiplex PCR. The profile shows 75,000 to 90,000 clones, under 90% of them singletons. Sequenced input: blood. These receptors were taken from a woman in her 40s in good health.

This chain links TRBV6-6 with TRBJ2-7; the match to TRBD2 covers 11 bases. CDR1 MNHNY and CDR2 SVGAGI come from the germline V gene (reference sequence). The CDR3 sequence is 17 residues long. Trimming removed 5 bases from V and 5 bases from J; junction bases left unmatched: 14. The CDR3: CASSLEDITSGGDEQYF. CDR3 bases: TGTGCCAGCAGTCTTGAGGATATAACTAGCGGGGGAGACGAGCAGTACTTC.

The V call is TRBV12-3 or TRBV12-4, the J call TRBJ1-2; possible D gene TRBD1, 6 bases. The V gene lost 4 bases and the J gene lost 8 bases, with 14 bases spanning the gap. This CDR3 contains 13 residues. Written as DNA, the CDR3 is TGTGCCAGCAGTTATGGGGGCCGAAGGGGCTACACCTTC. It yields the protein CASSYGGRRGYTF.

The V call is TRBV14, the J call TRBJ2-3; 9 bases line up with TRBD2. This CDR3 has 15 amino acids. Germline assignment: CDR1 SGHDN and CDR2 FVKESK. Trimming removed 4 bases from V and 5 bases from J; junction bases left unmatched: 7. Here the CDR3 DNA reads TGTGCCAGCAGCCCCTGGGCTAGCGGGGTAGATACGCAGTATTTT. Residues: CASSPWASGVDTQYF.

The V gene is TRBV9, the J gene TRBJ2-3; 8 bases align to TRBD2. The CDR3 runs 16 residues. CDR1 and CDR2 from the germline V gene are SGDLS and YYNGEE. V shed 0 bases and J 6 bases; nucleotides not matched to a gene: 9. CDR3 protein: CASSVGSAGGLDTQYF. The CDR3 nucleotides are TGTGCCAGCAGCGTAGGGTCGGCGGGGGGCTTGGATACGCAGTATTTT.

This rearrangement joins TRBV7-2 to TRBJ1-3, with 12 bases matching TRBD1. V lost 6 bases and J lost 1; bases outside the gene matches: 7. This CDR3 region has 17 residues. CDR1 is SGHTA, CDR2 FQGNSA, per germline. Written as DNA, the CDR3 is TGTGCCAGCAGGTGGGGGGGACAGGGGGCGTCTGGAAACACCATATATTTT. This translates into CASRWGGQGASGNTIYF.

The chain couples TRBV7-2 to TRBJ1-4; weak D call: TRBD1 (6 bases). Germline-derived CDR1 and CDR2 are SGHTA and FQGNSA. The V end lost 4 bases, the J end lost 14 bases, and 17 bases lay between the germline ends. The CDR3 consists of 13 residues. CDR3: CASSSEGGYGLFF. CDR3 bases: TGTGCCAGCAGCTCGGAGGGGGGGTATGGGCTGTTTTTT. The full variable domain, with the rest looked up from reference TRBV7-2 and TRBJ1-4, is GAGVSQSPSNKVTEKGKDVELRCDPISGHTALYWYRQSLGQGLEFLIYFQGNSAPDKSGLPSDRFSAERTGGSVSTLTIQRTQQEDSAVYLCASSSEGGYGLFFGSGTQLSVL.

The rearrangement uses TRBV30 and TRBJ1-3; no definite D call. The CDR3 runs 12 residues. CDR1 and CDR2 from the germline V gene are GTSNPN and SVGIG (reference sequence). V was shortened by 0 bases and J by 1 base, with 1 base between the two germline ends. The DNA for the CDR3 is TGTGCCTGGAGTGTTTCTGGAAACACCATATATTTT. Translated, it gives CAWSVSGNTIYF.

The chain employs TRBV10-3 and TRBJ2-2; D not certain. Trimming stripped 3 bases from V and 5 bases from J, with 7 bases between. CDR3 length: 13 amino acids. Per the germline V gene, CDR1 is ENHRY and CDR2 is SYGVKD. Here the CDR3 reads CAISDLGTGELFF. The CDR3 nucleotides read TGTGCCATCAGTGACTTAGGGACCGGGGAGCTGTTTTTT.

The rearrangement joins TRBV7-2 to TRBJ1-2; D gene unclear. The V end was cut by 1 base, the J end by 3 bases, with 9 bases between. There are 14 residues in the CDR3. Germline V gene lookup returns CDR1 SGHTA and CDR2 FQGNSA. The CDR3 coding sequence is TGTGCCAGCAGCTTAGGGCGGCAGCACTATGGCTACACCTTC. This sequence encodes CASSLGRQHYGYTF.

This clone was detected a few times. CDR3 sequence (DNA): TGTGCCAGCAGCCGGACAGGGGGCGGGTACAATGAGCAGTTCTTC. This gives the protein CASSRTGGGYNEQFF. The chain has TRBV5-6 and TRBJ2-1; 11 positions agree with TRBD1. The germline CDR1 and CDR2 sequences are SGHDT and YYEEEE. CDR3 size: 15 residues. The ends lost 4 bases at V and 4 bases at J; junction bases unmatched: 4.

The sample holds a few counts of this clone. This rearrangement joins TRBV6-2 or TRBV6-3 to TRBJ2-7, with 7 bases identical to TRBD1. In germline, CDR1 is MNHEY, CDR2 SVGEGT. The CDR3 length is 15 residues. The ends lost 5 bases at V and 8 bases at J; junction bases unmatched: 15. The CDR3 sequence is CASSPVRDSLGKQYF. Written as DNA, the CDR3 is TGTGCCAGCAGTCCCGTCCGGGACAGCCTTGGGAAGCAGTACTTC.

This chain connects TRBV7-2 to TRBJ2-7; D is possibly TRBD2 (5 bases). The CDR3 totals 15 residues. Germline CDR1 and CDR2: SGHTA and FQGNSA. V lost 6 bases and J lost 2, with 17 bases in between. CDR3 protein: CASSNGLVGPYEQYF. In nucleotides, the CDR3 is TGTGCCAGCAGTAATGGACTCGTGGGCCCCTACGAGCAGTACTTC. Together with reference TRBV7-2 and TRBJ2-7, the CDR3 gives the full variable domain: GAGVSQSPSNKVTEKGKDVELRCDPISGHTALYWYRQSLGQGLEFLIYFQGNSAPDKSGLPSDRFSAERTGGSVSTLTIQRTQQEDSAVYLCASSNGLVGPYEQYFGPGTRLTVT.

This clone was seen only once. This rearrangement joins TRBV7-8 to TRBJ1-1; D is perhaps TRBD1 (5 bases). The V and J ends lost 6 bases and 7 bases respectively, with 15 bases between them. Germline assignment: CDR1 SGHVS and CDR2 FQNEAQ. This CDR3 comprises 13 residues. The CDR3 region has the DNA TGTGCCAGCAGTCCTGGTGGGAGGGGTGAAGCTTTCTTT. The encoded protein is CASSPGGRGEAFF.

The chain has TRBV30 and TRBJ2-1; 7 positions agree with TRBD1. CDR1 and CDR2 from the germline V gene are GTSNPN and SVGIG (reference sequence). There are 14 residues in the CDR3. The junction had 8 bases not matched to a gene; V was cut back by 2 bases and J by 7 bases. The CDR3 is CAWSRIDRANEQFF. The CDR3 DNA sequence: TGTGCCTGGAGTAGGATCGACAGGGCTAATGAGCAGTTCTTC.

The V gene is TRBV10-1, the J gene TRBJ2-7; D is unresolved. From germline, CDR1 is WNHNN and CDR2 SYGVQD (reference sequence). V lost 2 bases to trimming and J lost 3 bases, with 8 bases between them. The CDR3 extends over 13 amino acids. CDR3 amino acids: CASSERTHYEQYF. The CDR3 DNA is TGCGCCAGCAGTGAGCGGACGCACTACGAGCAGTACTTC.

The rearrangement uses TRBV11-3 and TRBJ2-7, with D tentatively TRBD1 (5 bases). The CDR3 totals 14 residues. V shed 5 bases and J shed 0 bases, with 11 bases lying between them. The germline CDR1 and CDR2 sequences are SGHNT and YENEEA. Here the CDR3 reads CASSPSQGSYEQYF. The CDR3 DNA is TGTGCCAGCAGCCCAAGCCAGGGCTCCTACGAGCAGTACTTC.